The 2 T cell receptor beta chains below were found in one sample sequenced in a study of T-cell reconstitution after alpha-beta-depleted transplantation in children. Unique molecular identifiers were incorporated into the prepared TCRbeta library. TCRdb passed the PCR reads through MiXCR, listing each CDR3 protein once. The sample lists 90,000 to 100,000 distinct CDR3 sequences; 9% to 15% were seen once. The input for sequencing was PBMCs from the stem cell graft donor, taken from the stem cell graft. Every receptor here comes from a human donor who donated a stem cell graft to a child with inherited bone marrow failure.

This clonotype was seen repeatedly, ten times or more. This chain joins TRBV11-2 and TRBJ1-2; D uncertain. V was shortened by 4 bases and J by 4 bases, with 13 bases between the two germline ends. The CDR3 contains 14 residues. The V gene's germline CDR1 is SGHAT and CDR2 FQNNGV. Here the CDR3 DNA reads TGTGCCAGCAGCTCCACGGCAGGTTCCTATGGCTACACCTTC. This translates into CASSSTAGSYGYTF.

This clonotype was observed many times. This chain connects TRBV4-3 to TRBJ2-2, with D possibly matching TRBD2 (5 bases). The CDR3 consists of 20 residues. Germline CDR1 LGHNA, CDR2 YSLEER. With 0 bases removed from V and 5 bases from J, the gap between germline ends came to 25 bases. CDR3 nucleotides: TGCGCCAGCAGCCAAGAGAGAGGACTGAGGGCCCCTATCCGGACCGGGGAGCTGTTTTTT. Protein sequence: CASSQERGLRAPIRTGELFF.